This T cell receptor (beta chain) was profiled in a study of shared T cell receptors in the human thymus. Concerning this clone: Relative to the germline gene, one junction end is altered; a read error may explain this.

This CDR3 has 17 residues. Germline V gene lookup returns CDR1 SNHLY and CDR2 FYNNEI. Assay used: immunoSEQ multiplex PCR; TCRdb lists only in-frame clones, some missing. The sample has about 380,000 clones; about 95% are singletons. The sequenced sample consisted of thymocytes. The receptor was derived from a human donor. The chain joins TRBV2 to TRBJ1-1, with D maybe TRBD1 (5 bases). DNA for the CDR3: TGTGCCGGCAGTGTCCCTGAGTGGAGACAGCCGGGAGCTGAAGCTTTCTTT. The encoded protein is CAGSVPEWRQPGAEAFF.